This passage covers 32 T cell receptor beta chains from one sample sequenced in a study of human T cells and chemical hapten exposure. MiXCR, run by TCRdb on the RACE reads, gives a single entry per CDR3 protein. The top ten hold 1.5% to 2% of the sample, which has around 160,000 distinct CDR3 sequences, about 14% seen once. The time point: patch test 1, 2 weeks after DPC sensitization. As for treatment: therapeutic diphenylcyclopropenone sensitization with weekly scalp DPC. This specimen was whole blood, taken in connection with sensitization to the hapten diphenylcyclopropenone (DPC). These TCRs come from a woman aged 25-40 years with alopecia areata. Some clones in this sample may be carry-over from other donors' samples.

This clonotype appeared a few times. The rearrangement joins TRBV12-3 or TRBV12-4 to TRBJ1-1; 7 bases fit TRBD1. This CDR3 region has 14 residues. With 6 bases clipped from V and 4 bases from J, the junction kept 8 bases outside the gene matches. The CDR3 sequence: CASSPDRVGTEAFF. The DNA for the CDR3 is TGTGCCAGCAGCCCAGACAGGGTTGGCACTGAAGCTTTCTTT.

Worth noting for this clonotype: This may be a read error, as it is one base from a much larger clone. V is TRBV19 and J is TRBJ2-1; D perhaps matches TRBD2 (7 bases). The end of the DNA aligns better with TRBJ2-7, so the J call may be wrong. The CDR3 extends over 15 amino acids. Germline V gene data show CDR1 as LNHDA and CDR2 as SQIVND (reference sequence). The DNA for the CDR3 is TGTGCCAGTAGTCCGTTGGGGGGGCCTGACAATGAGCAGTACTTC. Translated, it gives CASSPLGGPDNEQYF.

V gene TRBV20-1 combines with J gene TRBJ2-3; D remains unclear. The CDR3 totals 12 residues. CDR1 DFQATT and CDR2 SNEGSKA come from the germline V gene (reference sequence). The V and J ends lost 4 bases and 6 bases respectively, with 11 bases between them. The CDR3 bases are TGCAGTGCTACCATCAAGAGTGATACGCAGTATTTT. Amino acid sequence: CSATIKSDTQYF.

V gene TRBV5-1 combines with J gene TRBJ1-1; D is perhaps TRBD1 (5 bases). Germline lookup yields CDR1 SGHRS and CDR2 YFSETQ. V was cut by 0 bases and J by 4 bases, with 13 bases left in between. The CDR3 covers 15 residues. The DNA for the CDR3 is TGCGCCAGCAGCTTGGAAGGGGTCTGGAGCACTGAAGCTTTCTTT. Translated: CASSLEGVWSTEAFF.

The gene calls are TRBV7-9 and TRBJ1-1; TRBD1 is a possible D gene (6 bases). Between the trimmed V and J ends, which lost 2 bases and 8 bases, there was a span of 9 bases. The CDR3 runs to 12 residues. The germline V gene has CDR1 SEHNR and CDR2 FQNEAQ (reference sequence). CDR3 nucleotides: TGTGCCAGCAGCTTACAACAGGGAGAAGCTTTCTTT. Residues: CASSLQQGEAFF. Full variable domain (outside the CDR3, taken from reference TRBV7-9 and TRBJ1-1): DTGVSQNPRHKITKRGQNVTFRCDPISEHNRLYWYRQTLGQGPEFLTYFQNEAQLEKSRLLSDRFSAERPKGSFSTLEIQRTEQGDSAMYLCASSLQQGEAFFGQGTRLTVV.

This clonotype was picked up a small number of times. The V and J genes are TRBV28 and TRBJ1-4, with TRBD1 matching 7 bases. This CDR3 has 15 residues. CDR1 and CDR2 from the germline V gene are MDHEN and SYDVKM. V lost 3 bases to trimming and J lost 8 bases; unmatched junction nucleotides: 9. CDR3 sequence reads: CASSFPQGIDEKLFF. The CDR3, as DNA: TGTGCCAGCAGTTTCCCACAGGGGATTGACGAAAAACTGTTTTTT. The full variable domain, in which reference TRBV28 and TRBJ1-4 provide the parts outside the CDR3, is DVKVTQSSRYLVKRTGEKVFLECVQDMDHENMFWYRQDPGLGLRLIYFSYDVKMKEKGDIPEGYSVSREKKERFSLILESASTNQTSMYLCASSFPQGIDEKLFFGSGTQLSVL.

The genes are TRBV6-2 or TRBV6-3 and TRBJ1-2; weak D call: TRBD1 (6 bases). CDR1 is MNHEY, CDR2 SVGEGT, per germline. The ends were cut back, 2 bases at V and 3 bases at J, with 16 bases in the middle. The CDR3 loop spans 16 amino acids. The CDR3 coding sequence is TGTGCCAGCAGTTACACGCAGGGGTCCACATACTATGGCTACACCTTC. This sequence encodes CASSYTQGSTYYGYTF.

In this sample, this clonotype turned up many times. The chain links TRBV3-1 to TRBJ2-1, with 7 positions matching TRBD1. CDR3 length: 13 residues. Germline V gives CDR1 LGHDT, CDR2 YNNKEL (reference sequence). Trimming removed 1 base from V and 10 bases from J; junction bases left unmatched: 4. DNA of the CDR3: TGTGCCAGCAGCCAAGCGAGAGGGGGCGAGCAGTTCTTC. It is translated as CASSQARGGEQFF.

In this sample, this clonotype turned up a few times. The chain couples TRBV5-1 to TRBJ1-5; unclear D gene. Germline V gene lookup returns CDR1 SGHRS and CDR2 YFSETQ. The CDR3 is 15 residues long. Trimming left V 4 bases short and J 5 bases short, with 16 bases between. CDR3 sequence reads: CASSPSLGGDQPQHF. In DNA, the CDR3 is TGCGCCAGCAGCCCCTCTTTGGGAGGAGATCAGCCCCAGCATTTT.

This clonotype was observed a few times. The chain has TRBV19 and TRBJ1-5; unclear D gene. Between the trimmed V and J ends, which lost 0 bases and 8 bases, there was a span of 14 bases. Germline CDR1 is LNHDA and CDR2 is SQIVND (reference sequence). The CDR3 is made up of 15 amino acids. CDR3 nucleotide sequence: TGTGCCAGTAGTATAGATCAAGGTTATCGGGAGCCCCAGCATTTT. Amino acid sequence: CASSIDQGYREPQHF. Full variable domain (missing parts from reference TRBV19 and TRBJ1-5): DGGITQSPKYLFRKEGQNVTLSCEQNLNHDAMYWYRQDPGQGLRLIYYSQIVNDFQKGDIAEGYSVSREKKESFPLTVTSAQKNPTAFYLCASSIDQGYREPQHFGDGTRLSIL.

This clonotype came up a few times. V gene TRBV18 combines with J gene TRBJ1-1; TRBD1 might be the D (5 bases). In germline, CDR1 is KGHSH, CDR2 LQKENI. This CDR3 has 16 residues. Trimming shortened V by 0 bases and J by 3 bases, and 14 bases separated the two germline ends. This CDR3 reads CASSPPLQGYDTEAFF. CDR3 sequence (DNA): TGTGCCAGCTCACCACCTCTCCAGGGCTATGACACTGAAGCTTTCTTT.

This clonotype was recorded many times. This chain links TRBV28 with TRBJ2-4; no clear D. The germline V and J ends were trimmed by 3 bases and 0 bases, with 12 bases remaining between them. The CDR3 has 16 amino acids. Germline assignment: CDR1 MDHEN and CDR2 SYDVKM. The CDR3 protein is CASSFPGQLAKNIQYF. The CDR3 coding sequence is TGTGCCAGCAGTTTCCCCGGGCAGCTAGCCAAAAACATTCAGTACTTC.

This clonotype was observed at least ten times. The rearrangement joins TRBV7-2 to TRBJ2-6; D possibly corresponds to TRBD2 (6 bases). The CDR3 is 17 amino acids. V lost 6 bases and J lost 0, with 15 bases in between. Germline V gives CDR1 SGHTA, CDR2 FQGNSA. The CDR3 loop reads CASSQPGLNSGANVLTF. CDR3 nucleotides: TGTGCCAGCAGTCAGCCGGGACTTAACTCTGGGGCCAACGTCCTGACTTTC. Drawing the rest from reference TRBV7-2 and TRBJ2-6, the complete variable domain is GAGVSQSPSNKVTEKGKDVELRCDPISGHTALYWYRQSLGQGLEFLIYFQGNSAPDKSGLPSDRFSAERTGGSVSTLTIQRTQQEDSAVYLCASSQPGLNSGANVLTFGAGSRLTVL.

The rearrangement uses TRBV20-1 and TRBJ2-1, with 7 bases aligning to TRBD2. Germline trimming cut 6 bases from V and 5 bases from J; bases unmatched to any gene: 16. CDR3 length: 16 residues. Per germline, CDR1 DFQATT and CDR2 SNEGSKA (reference sequence). The CDR3 sequence is CSALTPTSALHNEQFF. The DNA of the CDR3 is TGCAGTGCGCTTACGCCCACTAGCGCGCTCCACAATGAGCAGTTCTTC.

The chain combines TRBV19 with TRBJ2-1; D gene uncertain. V shed 5 bases and J shed 7 bases, with 9 bases lying between them. Germline CDR1 and CDR2: LNHDA and SQIVND (reference sequence). The CDR3 runs 12 residues. Written as DNA, the CDR3 is TGTGCCAGTAGTCCGACCCGGAATGAGCAGTTCTTC. This gives the protein CASSPTRNEQFF.

This clonotype has more than one count but fewer than ten. As DNA, the CDR3 is TGTGCCAGCAGCCAAGCCAGGGGATTGGGGCAGTTCTTC. This codes for CASSQARGLGQFF. V usage is TRBV14 and J usage is TRBJ2-1; maybe TRBD1 (6 bases). Germline CDR1 is SGHDN and CDR2 is FVKESK. With 1 base removed from V and 12 bases from J, the gap between germline ends came to 13 bases. This CDR3 contains 13 residues. The variable domain in full, with the rest retrieved from reference TRBV14 and TRBJ2-1, is EAGVTQFPSHSVIEKGQTVTLRCDPISGHDNLYWYRRVMGKEIKFLLHFVKESKQDESGMPNNRFLAERTGGTYSTLKVQPAELEDSGVYFCASSQARGLGQFFGPGTRLTVL.

This clonotype has more than one count but fewer than ten. The V gene is TRBV20-1, the J gene TRBJ2-1; TRBD1 matches at 7 bases. The CDR3 is made up of 16 amino acids. The V and J ends lost 1 base and 0 bases, in that order; junction bases with no gene match: 6. Germline CDR1 reads DFQATT; CDR2 reads SNEGSKA (reference sequence). In nucleotides, the CDR3 is TGCAGTGCTAGAGGTGTTGGACAGGACTCCTACAATGAGCAGTTCTTC. Its protein product is CSARGVGQDSYNEQFF.

This clonotype was seen repeatedly, ten times or more. This rearrangement joins TRBV5-1 to TRBJ1-1; D unresolved. V lost 1 base and J lost 4, with 14 bases in between. Germline V gives CDR1 SGHRS, CDR2 YFSETQ. This CDR3 has 15 residues. CDR3 region: CASSLHGVGITEAFF. Here the CDR3 DNA reads TGCGCCAGCAGCTTGCATGGAGTCGGGATCACTGAAGCTTTCTTT.

This clonotype was seen repeatedly, ten times or more. The gene calls are TRBV7-8 and TRBJ2-1; perhaps TRBD2 as D (6 bases). The germline V gene encodes CDR1 SGHVS and CDR2 FQNEAQ. The ends were cut back, 5 bases at V and 8 bases at J, with 10 bases in the middle. This CDR3 has 12 residues. CDR3 sequence (DNA): TGTGCCAGCAGCATGGGACTTGATGAGCAGTTCTTC. This codes for CASSMGLDEQFF.

The rearrangement links TRBV20-1 to TRBJ2-1; tentative D call: TRBD1 (6 bases). From germline, CDR1 is DFQATT and CDR2 SNEGSKA (reference sequence). CDR3 length equals 11 residues. Trimming took 1 base from V and 12 from J, leaving 10 bases between them. The CDR3 sequence is CSARGGPRQFF. The CDR3 region has the DNA TGCAGTGCTAGAGGGGGGCCGAGGCAGTTCTTC.

This clonotype was seen many times. This chain joins TRBV14 and TRBJ1-5, with D perhaps matching TRBD1 (5 bases). In germline, CDR1 is SGHDN, CDR2 FVKESK. With 1 base removed from V and 7 bases from J, the gap between germline ends came to 20 bases. The CDR3 covers 17 residues. The CDR3 bases are TGTGCCAGCAGCCAAGTCTTTGTGACAGACCACGGGCAGCCCCAGCATTTT. It yields the protein CASSQVFVTDHGQPQHF.

The chain links TRBV6-5 to TRBJ1-2; 7 positions agree with TRBD1. J was trimmed by 1 base and V by 6 bases; bases with no gene match: 2. The CDR3 runs to 13 residues. Germline assignment: CDR1 MNHEY and CDR2 SVGAGI. The chain's CDR3 is CASRQGVNYGYTF. DNA for the CDR3: TGTGCCAGCAGGCAGGGGGTTAACTATGGCTACACCTTC.

In this sample, this clonotype turned up many times. This sequence joins TRBV12-3 or TRBV12-4 and TRBJ1-5; no definite D call. Trimming shortened V by 1 base and J by 0 bases, and 7 bases separated the two germline ends. The CDR3 totals 15 residues. CDR3 DNA sequence: TGTGCCAGCAGTTTAGTGGGAGTTAGCAATCAGCCCCAGCATTTT. It is translated as CASSLVGVSNQPQHF.

This clonotype was counted many times. This sequence joins TRBV7-7 and TRBJ2-5; D remains unclear. Germline lookup yields CDR1 SSHAT and CDR2 FNYEAQ (reference sequence). V was pared by 5 bases and J by 2 bases, with 9 bases between. This CDR3 is built from 13 residues. CDR3 DNA sequence: TGTGCCAGCAGCCGACGGTTACAAGAGACCCAGTACTTC. Translation: CASSRRLQETQYF. The full variable domain, in which reference TRBV7-7 and TRBJ2-5 provide the parts outside the CDR3, is GAGVSQSPRYKVTKRGQDVTLRCDPISSHATLYWYQQALGQGPEFLTYFNYEAQPDKSGLPSDRFSAERPEGSISTLTIQRTEQRDSAMYRCASSRRLQETQYFGPGTRLLVL.

This clonotype occurred many times. V gene TRBV19 combines with J gene TRBJ2-3; 9 bases agree with TRBD1. Germline-derived CDR1 and CDR2 are LNHDA and SQIVND (reference sequence). There are 14 residues in the CDR3. The J segment lost 4 bases and the V segment lost 10 bases, leaving 9 bases of the junction unmatched. The CDR3 spells CATGTGIPPDTQYF. CDR3 sequence (DNA): TGTGCCACCGGGACAGGGATCCCCCCAGATACGCAGTATTTT. The whole variable domain, remainder taken from reference TRBV19 and TRBJ2-3, is DGGITQSPKYLFRKEGQNVTLSCEQNLNHDAMYWYRQDPGQGLRLIYYSQIVNDFQKGDIAEGYSVSREKKESFPLTVTSAQKNPTAFYLCATGTGIPPDTQYFGPGTRLTVL.

This clonotype occurred a few times. The chain links TRBV6-6 to TRBJ1-3, with 9 bases fitting TRBD1. CDR1 is MNHNY and CDR2 is SVGAGI in the germline V gene (reference sequence). V shed 2 bases, J shed 0 bases, and the junction held 17 bases outside the gene matches. The length of the CDR3 is 21 residues. CDR3 in DNA: TGTGCCAGCAGTTACCCCGGCTGGGGGGACAGGGCCTTGAGCTCTGGAAACACCATATATTTT. Translating it yields CASSYPGWGDRALSSGNTIYF.

This chain uses TRBV9 with TRBJ2-2, with D tentatively TRBD2 (6 bases). V gave up 1 base and J gave up 3 bases, with 10 bases separating them. Germline V lookup: CDR1 SGDLS, CDR2 YYNGEE. CDR3 length: 15 residues. The CDR3 reads CASSVQGGDTGELFF. CDR3 DNA sequence: TGTGCCAGCAGCGTACAGGGCGGGGACACCGGGGAGCTGTTTTTT.

This clonotype came up a few times. The chain employs TRBV7-9 and TRBJ2-7; D gene uncertain. This CDR3 has 14 residues. Germline V gene lookup returns CDR1 SEHNR and CDR2 FQNEAQ (reference sequence). V was shortened by 3 bases and J by 0 bases, with 9 bases between the two germline ends. The CDR3 DNA sequence: TGTGCCAGCAGCTTCGGTCCTATCTCCTACGAGCAGTACTTC. The encoded protein is CASSFGPISYEQYF.

This clonotype turned up a few times. The gene calls are TRBV7-9 and TRBJ2-1; D ambiguous. V was trimmed by 1 base and J by 0 bases, leaving 10 bases between them. Germline V gives CDR1 SEHNR, CDR2 FQNEAQ (reference sequence). This CDR3 region has 16 residues. DNA for the CDR3: TGTGCCAGCAGCTTAGGGCTGGGGTCCTCCTACAATGAGCAGTTCTTC. Translating it yields CASSLGLGSSYNEQFF.

V usage is TRBV28 and J usage is TRBJ1-6, with a possible D match to TRBD1 (5 bases). V lost 7 bases and J lost 13, with 14 bases in between. The germline V gene has CDR1 MDHEN and CDR2 SYDVKM. This CDR3 is 12 amino acids long. The CDR3 nucleotides are TGTGCCAGCACCGCGGACATCAGCCCCCTCCACTTT. Its translation is CASTADISPLHF.

Worth noting for this clonotype: This clone may be a read error of a much larger clone one base away. J is TRBJ1-1 and V is TRBV28; the D gene is possibly TRBD1 (5 bases). Trimming left V 10 bases short and J 7 bases short, with 25 bases between. The CDR3 runs to 15 residues. Germline CDR1 reads MDHEN; CDR2 reads SYDVKM. The DNA for the CDR3 is TGTGCCAACACCGGGGGAGCCGGGGACCGCTATGAAGCTTTCTTT. It codes for CANTGGAGDRYEAFF.

This clonotype was seen at least ten times. The CDR3 DNA is TGTGCCAGCTCACCTTCGGGACAGGGTTACGAGCAGTACTTC. Amino acid sequence: CASSPSGQGYEQYF. The V call is TRBV18, the J call TRBJ2-7; TRBD1 matches 9 bases. In germline, CDR1 is KGHSH, CDR2 LQKENI. The length of the CDR3 is 14 residues. With 3 bases clipped from V and 4 bases from J, the junction kept 4 bases outside the gene matches.